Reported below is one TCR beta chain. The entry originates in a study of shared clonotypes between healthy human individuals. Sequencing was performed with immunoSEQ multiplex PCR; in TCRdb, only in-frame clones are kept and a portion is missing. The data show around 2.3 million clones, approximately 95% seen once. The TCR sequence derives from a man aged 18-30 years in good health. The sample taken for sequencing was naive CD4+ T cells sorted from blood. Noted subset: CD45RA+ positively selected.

The CDR3 loop is CASSHDTRGGETQYF. The CDR3 DNA reads TGTGCCAGCAGCCACGATACCAGGGGCGGGGAGACCCAGTACTTC. The gene calls are TRBV7-9 and TRBJ2-5; perhaps TRBD1 as D (6 bases). The CDR3 is made up of 15 amino acids. The germline V and J ends were trimmed by 5 bases and 5 bases, with 18 bases remaining between them. Germline assignment: CDR1 SEHNR and CDR2 FQNEAQ (reference sequence). The full variable domain, in which reference TRBV7-9 and TRBJ2-5 provide the parts outside the CDR3, is DTGVSQNPRHKITKRGQNVTFRCDPISEHNRLYWYRQTLGQGPEFLTYFQNEAQLEKSRLLSDRFSAERPKGSFSTLEIQRTEQGDSAMYLCASSHDTRGGETQYFGPGTRLLVL.